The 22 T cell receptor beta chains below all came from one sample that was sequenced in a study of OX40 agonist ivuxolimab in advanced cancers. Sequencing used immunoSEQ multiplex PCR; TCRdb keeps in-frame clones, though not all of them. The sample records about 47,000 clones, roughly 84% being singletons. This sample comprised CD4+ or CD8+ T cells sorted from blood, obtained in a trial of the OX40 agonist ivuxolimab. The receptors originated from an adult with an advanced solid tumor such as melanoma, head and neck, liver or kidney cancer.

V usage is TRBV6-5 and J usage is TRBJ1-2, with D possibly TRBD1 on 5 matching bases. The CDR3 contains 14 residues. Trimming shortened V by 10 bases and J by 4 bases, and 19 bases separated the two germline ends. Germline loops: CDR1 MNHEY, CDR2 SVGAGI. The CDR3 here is CAIAQSRDGYGYTF. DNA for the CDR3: TGTGCCATCGCCCAGTCCAGGGACGGCTATGGCTACACCTTC.

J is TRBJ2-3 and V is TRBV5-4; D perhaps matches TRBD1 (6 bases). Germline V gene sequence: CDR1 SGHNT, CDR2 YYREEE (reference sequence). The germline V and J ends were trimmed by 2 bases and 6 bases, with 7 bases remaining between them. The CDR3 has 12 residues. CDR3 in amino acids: CASSFQGDTQYF. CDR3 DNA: TGTGCCAGCAGCTTCCAGGGGGATACGCAGTATTTT. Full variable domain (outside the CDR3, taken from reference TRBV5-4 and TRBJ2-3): ETGVTQSPTHLIKTRGQQVTLRCSSQSGHNTVSWYQQALGQGPQFIFQYYREEENGRGNFPPRFSGLQFPNYSSELNVNALELDDSALYLCASSFQGDTQYFGPGTRLTVL.

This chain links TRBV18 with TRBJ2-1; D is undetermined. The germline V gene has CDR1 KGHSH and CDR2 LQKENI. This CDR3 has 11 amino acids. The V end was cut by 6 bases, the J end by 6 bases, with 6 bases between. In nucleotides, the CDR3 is TGTGCCAGCTCCAGAGGCAATGAGCAGTTCTTC. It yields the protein CASSRGNEQFF.

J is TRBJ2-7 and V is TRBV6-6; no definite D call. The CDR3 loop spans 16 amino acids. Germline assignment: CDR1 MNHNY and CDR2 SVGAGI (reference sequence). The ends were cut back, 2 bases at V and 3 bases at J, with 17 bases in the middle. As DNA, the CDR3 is TGTGCCAGCAGTTACGACGCCGGACGGCTTGTCTACGAGCAGTACTTC. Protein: CASSYDAGRLVYEQYF.

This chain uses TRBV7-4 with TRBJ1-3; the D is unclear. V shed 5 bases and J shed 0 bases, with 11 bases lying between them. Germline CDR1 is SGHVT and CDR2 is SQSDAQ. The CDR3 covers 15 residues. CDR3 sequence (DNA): TGTGCCAGCAGCCCCATTCAGACCTCTGGAAACACCATATATTTT. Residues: CASSPIQTSGNTIYF.

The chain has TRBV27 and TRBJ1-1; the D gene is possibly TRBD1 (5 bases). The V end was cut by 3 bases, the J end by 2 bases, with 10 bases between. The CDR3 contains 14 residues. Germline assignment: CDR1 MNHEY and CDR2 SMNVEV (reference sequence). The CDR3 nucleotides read TGTGCCAGCAGTTTGGGGGGGATTAACACTGAAGCTTTCTTT. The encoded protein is CASSLGGINTEAFF.

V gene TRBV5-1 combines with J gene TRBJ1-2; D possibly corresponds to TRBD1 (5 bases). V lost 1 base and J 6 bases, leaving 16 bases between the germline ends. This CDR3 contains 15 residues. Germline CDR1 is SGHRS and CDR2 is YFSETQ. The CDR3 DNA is TGCGCCAGCAGCTTGAGCAGCGGGACGGCAAATGGCTACACCTTC. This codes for CASSLSSGTANGYTF.

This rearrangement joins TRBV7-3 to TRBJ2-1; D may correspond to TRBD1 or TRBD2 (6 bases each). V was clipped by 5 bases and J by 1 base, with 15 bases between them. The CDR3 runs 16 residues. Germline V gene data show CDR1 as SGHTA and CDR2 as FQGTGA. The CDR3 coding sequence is TGTGCCAGCAGCGCCGTAGGGGGGAATTCCTACAATGAGCAGTTCTTC. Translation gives CASSAVGGNSYNEQFF. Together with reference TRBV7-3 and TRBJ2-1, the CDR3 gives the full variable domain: GAGVSQTPSNKVTEKGKYVELRCDPISGHTALYWYRQSLGQGPEFLIYFQGTGAADDSGLPNDRFFAVRPEGSVSTLKIQRTERGDSAVYLCASSAVGGNSYNEQFFGPGTRLTVL.

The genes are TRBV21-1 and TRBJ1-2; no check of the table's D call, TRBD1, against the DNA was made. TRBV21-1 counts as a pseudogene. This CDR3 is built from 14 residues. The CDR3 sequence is CASSTPTGCDGYTF. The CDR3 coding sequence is TGTGCCAGCAGCACACCGACAGGGTGTGATGGCTACACCTTC.

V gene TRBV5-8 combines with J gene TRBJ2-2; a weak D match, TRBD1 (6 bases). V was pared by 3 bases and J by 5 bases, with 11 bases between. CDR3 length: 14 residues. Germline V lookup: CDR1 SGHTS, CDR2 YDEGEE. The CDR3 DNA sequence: TGTGCCAGCAGCTATGACCAGGGGACCGGGGAGCTGTTTTTT. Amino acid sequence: CASSYDQGTGELFF. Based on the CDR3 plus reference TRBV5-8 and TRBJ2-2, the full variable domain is EAGVTQSPTHLIKTRGQQATLRCSPISGHTSVYWYQQALGLGLQFLLWYDEGEERNRGNFPPRFSGRQFPNYSSELNVNALELEDSALYLCASSYDQGTGELFFGEGSRLTVL.

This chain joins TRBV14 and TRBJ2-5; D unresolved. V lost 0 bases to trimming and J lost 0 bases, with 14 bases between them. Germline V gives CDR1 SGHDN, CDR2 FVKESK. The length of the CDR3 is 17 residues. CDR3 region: CASSQEATVRYQETQYF. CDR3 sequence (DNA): TGTGCCAGCAGCCAAGAGGCCACAGTGAGGTACCAAGAGACCCAGTACTTC.

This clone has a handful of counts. The CDR3 nucleotides read TGTGCCATCAGTGATTCAGGGCGCGGGAAGCCCCAGCATTTT. Protein product: CAISDSGRGKPQHF. V gene TRBV10-3 combines with J gene TRBJ1-5; a possible D gene is TRBD1 (5 bases). Trimming pared 3 bases from V and 8 bases from J, leaving 14 bases between. The germline V gene has CDR1 ENHRY and CDR2 SYGVKD. The CDR3 length is 14 residues.

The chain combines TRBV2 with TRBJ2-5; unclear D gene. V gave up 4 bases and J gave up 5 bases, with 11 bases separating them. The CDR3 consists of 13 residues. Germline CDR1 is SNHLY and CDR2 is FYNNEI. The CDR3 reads CASSGGAVETQYF. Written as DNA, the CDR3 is TGTGCCAGCAGTGGGGGTGCGGTGGAGACCCAGTACTTC.

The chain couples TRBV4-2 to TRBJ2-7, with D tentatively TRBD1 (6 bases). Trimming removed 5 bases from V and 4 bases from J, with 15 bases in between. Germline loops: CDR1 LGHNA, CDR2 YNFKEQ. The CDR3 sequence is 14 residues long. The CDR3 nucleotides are TGTGCCAGCAGCTTGGCCGGGACACCTTACGAGCAGTACTTC. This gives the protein CASSLAGTPYEQYF.

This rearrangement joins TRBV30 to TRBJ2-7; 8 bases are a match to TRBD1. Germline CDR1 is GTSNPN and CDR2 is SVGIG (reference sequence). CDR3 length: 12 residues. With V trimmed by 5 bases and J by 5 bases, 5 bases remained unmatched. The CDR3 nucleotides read TGTGCCTGGGACAGGGGTGACCACGAGCAGTACTTC. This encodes CAWDRGDHEQYF.

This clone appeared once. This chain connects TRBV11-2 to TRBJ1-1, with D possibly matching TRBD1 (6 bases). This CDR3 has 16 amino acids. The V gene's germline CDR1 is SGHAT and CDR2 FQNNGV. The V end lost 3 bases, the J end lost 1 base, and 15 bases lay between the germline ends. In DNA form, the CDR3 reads TGTGCCAGCAGCTTCCCTACCAGGGGACAGAACACTGAAGCTTTCTTT. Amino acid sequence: CASSFPTRGQNTEAFF.

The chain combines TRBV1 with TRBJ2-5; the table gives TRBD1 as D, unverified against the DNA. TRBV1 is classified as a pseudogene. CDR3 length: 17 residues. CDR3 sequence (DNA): TGCACCAGCAGCCACCCTTACGACAGGGGGCGCGAAGAGACCCAGTACTTC. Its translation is CTSSHPYDRGREETQYF.

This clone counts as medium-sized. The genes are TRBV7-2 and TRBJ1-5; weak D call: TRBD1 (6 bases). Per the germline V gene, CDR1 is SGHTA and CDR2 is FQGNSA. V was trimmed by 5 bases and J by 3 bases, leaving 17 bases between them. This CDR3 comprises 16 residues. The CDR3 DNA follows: TGTGCCAGCAGCGGAGAATCGGGGACACCCAATCAGCCCCAGCATTTT. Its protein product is CASSGESGTPNQPQHF.

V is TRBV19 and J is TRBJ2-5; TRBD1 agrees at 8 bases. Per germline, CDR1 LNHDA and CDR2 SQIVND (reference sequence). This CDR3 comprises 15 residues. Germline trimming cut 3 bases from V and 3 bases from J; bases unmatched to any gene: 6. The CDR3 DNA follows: TGTGCCAGTAGTATTCTCGGACAGGGAAAAGAGACCCAGTACTTC. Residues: CASSILGQGKETQYF.

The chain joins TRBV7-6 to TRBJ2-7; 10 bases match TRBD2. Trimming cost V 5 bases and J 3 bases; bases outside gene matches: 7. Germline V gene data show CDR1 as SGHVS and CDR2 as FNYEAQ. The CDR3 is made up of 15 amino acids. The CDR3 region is CASSKSSGSVYEQYF. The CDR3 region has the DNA TGTGCCAGCAGCAAATCTAGCGGGAGTGTCTACGAGCAGTACTTC.

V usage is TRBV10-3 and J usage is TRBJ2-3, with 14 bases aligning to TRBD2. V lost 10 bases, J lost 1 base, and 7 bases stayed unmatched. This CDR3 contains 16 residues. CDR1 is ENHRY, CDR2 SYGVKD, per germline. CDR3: CATRTSGGRGTDTQYF. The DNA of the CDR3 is TGTGCCACCAGGACTAGCGGGGGGCGGGGCACAGATACGCAGTATTTT.

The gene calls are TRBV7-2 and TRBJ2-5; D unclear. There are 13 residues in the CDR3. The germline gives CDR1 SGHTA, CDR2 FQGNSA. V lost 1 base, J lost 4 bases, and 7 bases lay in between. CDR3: CASSLGLLETQYF. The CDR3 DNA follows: TGTGCCAGCAGCTTAGGCCTGCTAGAGACCCAGTACTTC.